This T cell receptor beta chain was documented in a study of T cell repertoires in cytomegalovirus infection. In the study overall: An indication of both CMV infection and matching HLA type came from public TCR beta signatures. Whole-study results and caveats: Accumulated public TCR beta family frequency recognized individuals carrying CMV together with the relevant HLA. HLA-C-restricted TCR beta clonotypes specific for CMV led the ex vivo response.

CDR1 is MGHDK and CDR2 is SYGVNS in the germline V gene. This CDR3 is built from 16 residues. Between the trimmed V and J ends, which lost 6 bases and 9 bases, there was a span of 21 bases. In its sample, this clonotype was seen once. Antigen specificity is unknown. TCRdb independently ran MiXCR on the reads; one entry per CDR3 protein. The sample consists of approximately 700,000 distinct CDR3 sequences, approximately 34% of them appearing once. The sequence was obtained from a human donor in good health (CMV status not recorded). Some clones in this sample may be carry-over from other donors' samples. The chain employs TRBV25-1 and TRBJ1-6, with D possibly being TRBD1 (5 bases). Sequencing was carried out using PBMCs. The CDR3 DNA sequence: TGTGCCAGCAGCCCGAGGATTGCAGGGTCCCGTTCACCCCTCCACTTT. It yields the protein CASSPRIAGSRSPLHF.